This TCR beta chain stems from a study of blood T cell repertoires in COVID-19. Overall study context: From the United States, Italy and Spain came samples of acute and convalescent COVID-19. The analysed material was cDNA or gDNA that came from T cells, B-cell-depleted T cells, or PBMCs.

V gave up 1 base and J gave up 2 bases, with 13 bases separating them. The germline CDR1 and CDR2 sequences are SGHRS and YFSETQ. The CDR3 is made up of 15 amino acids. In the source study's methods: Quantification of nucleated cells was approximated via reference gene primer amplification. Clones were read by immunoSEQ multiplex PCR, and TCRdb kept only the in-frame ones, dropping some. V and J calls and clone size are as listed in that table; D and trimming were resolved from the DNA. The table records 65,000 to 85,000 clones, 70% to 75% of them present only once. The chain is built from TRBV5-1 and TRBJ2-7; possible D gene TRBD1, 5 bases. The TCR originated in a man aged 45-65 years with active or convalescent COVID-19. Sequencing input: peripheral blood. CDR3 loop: CASSLRGRDPYEQYF. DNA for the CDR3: TGCGCCAGCAGCTTGAGGGGCCGCGATCCCTACGAGCAGTACTTC.